A selection of T cell receptor beta chains follows, all from one sample in a study of T cells in Graves' hyperthyroidism and ophthalmopathy. TCRdb recomputed calls from the multiplex PCR reads with MiXCR, one row per CDR3 protein. This table holds 450,000 to 650,000 distinct CDR3 sequences, roughly 17% found once. The sample consisted of blood. Receptors were obtained from a woman between 18 and 29 years old with Graves' ophthalmopathy. The conserved cysteine and the conserved F or W are not part of the CDR3 here.

TRBJ1-6	TRBV13	ASGGGNSPLH
TRBJ2-5	TRBV28	ASSAALETQY
TRBJ2-1	TRBV7-2	ASSLGLAEAYNEQF
TRBJ1-2	TRBV6-1	ASSDGAGVTYGYT
TRBJ2-3	TRBV7-6	ASSISGGSDTQY
TRBJ1-6	TRBV30	AWSRDSNSPLH
TRBJ2-1	TRBV9	ASSVGWNEQF
TRBJ1-5	TRBV28	ASSFGTGYSNQPQH
TRBJ1-4	TRBV7-9	ASSLAGSGFKLF
TRBJ2-2	TRBV24-1	ATSDFGTGRTGELF
TRBJ2-1	TRBV18	ASSPRDNEQL
TRBJ2-3	TRBV28	ASSFVREPPTYTQY
TRBJ1-6	TRBV6-1	ASSEGGPQFGVYNSPLH
TRBJ1-1	TRBV9	ASSVISGENTEAF